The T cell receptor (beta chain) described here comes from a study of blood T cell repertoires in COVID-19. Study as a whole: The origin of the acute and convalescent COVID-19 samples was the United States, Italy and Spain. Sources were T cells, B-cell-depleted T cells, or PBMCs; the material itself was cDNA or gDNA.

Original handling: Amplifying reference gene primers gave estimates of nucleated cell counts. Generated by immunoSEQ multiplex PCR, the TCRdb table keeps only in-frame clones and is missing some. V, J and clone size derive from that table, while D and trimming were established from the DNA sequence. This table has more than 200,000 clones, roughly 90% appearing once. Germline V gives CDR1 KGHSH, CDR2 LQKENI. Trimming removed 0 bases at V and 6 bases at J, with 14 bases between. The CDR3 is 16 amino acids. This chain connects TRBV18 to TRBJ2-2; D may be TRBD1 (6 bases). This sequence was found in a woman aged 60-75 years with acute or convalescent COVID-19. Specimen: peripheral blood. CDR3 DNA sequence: TGTGCCAGCTCACCACCGGACAGATTGGTGGCCGGGGAGCTGTTTTTT. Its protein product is CASSPPDRLVAGELFF.